This record looks at one TCR beta chain sequence and its context. Its antigen is unidentified. The source of the sample is a study of cytomegalovirus exposure and HLA in healthy donors. Study-level results: The authors considered a cluster of highly shared sequence variants likely to be a sequencing artifact. Roughly uniform sequencing depth across donors was assumed, possibly incorrectly.

13 Jbeta primers and 60 Vbeta primers were used for the PCR. Assay: immunoSEQ multiplex PCR; the TCRdb copy retains only in-frame clones and omits some. Here the sample spans about 230,000 clones, 82% being singletons. Material: PBMCs. The source is a woman aged 40 to 55 in good health and CMV-seronegative.

The CDR3 DNA reads TGCGCCAGCAGCTCGATGACAGCGTCCTACGAGCAGTACTTC. Amino acids: CASSSMTASYEQYF. V and J are TRBV5-1 and TRBJ2-7, with a possible D match to TRBD1 (5 bases). The V and J ends lost 3 bases and 1 base respectively, with 11 bases between them. Germline CDR1 reads SGHRS; CDR2 reads YFSETQ. This CDR3 contains 14 residues.